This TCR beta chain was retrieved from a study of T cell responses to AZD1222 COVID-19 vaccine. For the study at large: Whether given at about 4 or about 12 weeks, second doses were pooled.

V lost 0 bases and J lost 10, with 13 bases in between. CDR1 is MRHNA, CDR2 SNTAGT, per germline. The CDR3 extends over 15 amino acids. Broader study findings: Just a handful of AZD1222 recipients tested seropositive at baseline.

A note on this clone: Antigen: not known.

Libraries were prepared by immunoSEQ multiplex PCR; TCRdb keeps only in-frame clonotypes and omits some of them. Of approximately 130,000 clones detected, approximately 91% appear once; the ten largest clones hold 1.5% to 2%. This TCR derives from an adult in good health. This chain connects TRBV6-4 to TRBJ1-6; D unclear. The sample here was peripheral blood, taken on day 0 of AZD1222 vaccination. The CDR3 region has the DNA TGTGCCAGCAGTGACTCAAGGGTCCCGAGGTCACCCCTCCACTTT. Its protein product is CASSDSRVPRSPLHF.